A single sample gave rise to the 31 T cell receptor beta chains below, sequenced in a study of Graves' ophthalmopathy and Graves' hyperthyroidism. RNA transcripts were the template, and TCR beta CDR3 regions were amplified from them. Second-round multiplex PCR came after a first-round RT-PCR that employed HTBI primers. TCRdb re-called the multiplex PCR reads with MiXCR, one entry per CDR3 protein. This sample has some 350,000 distinct CDR3 sequences, with about a sixth found just once. The sample comprised peripheral blood. The receptors stem from an adult woman with stable Graves' hyperthyroidism.

This clonotype came up many times. J is TRBJ2-5 and V is TRBV11-2, with D unresolved. Trimming left V 4 bases short and J 2 bases short, with 11 bases between. Germline CDR1 reads SGHAT; CDR2 reads FQNNGV. The CDR3 sequence is 14 residues long. The CDR3 reads CASSYLQSQETQYF. The CDR3 DNA follows: TGTGCCAGCAGCTACTTACAGAGTCAAGAGACCCAGTACTTC.

Ten or more counts support this clonotype. The J gene is TRBJ1-1, the V gene TRBV12-3 or TRBV12-4, with D perhaps matching TRBD1 (5 bases). The CDR3 is made up of 14 amino acids. V lost 6 bases, J lost 0 bases, and 11 bases lay in between. In DNA form, the CDR3 reads TGTGCCAGCAGCCCGACAGTCATGAACACTGAAGCTTTCTTT. Translating gives CASSPTVMNTEAFF.

This clonotype has a count of ten or more. V gene TRBV12-5 combines with J gene TRBJ2-7; 8 bases line up with TRBD2. Germline V gene sequence: CDR1 LGHNT, CDR2 FRNRAP. The V segment lost 2 bases and the J segment 0 bases; nucleotides outside the gene matches: 6. This CDR3 is built from 16 residues. Here the CDR3 DNA reads TGTGCTAGTGGTTTGAGACTAGCGAAAAGCTCCTACGAGCAGTACTTC. Protein product: CASGLRLAKSSYEQYF.

This clonotype was seen repeatedly, ten times or more. The DNA for the CDR3 is TGTGCCACCCTTGGACAGGGAGTGTACGAGCAGTACTTC. It translates to CATLGQGVYEQYF. The V gene is TRBV6-2 or TRBV6-3, the J gene TRBJ2-7, with 8 bases matching TRBD1. Trimming removed 10 bases from V and 4 bases from J; junction bases left unmatched: 9. Germline V CDR1 and CDR2: MNHEY, SVGEGT. The CDR3 contains 13 residues.

This clonotype has at least ten counts. This sequence joins TRBV13 and TRBJ2-7, with TRBD2 matching 7 bases. This CDR3 spans 16 amino acids. The V gene's germline CDR1 is PRHDT and CDR2 FYEKMQ (reference sequence). With 4 bases clipped from V and 0 bases from J, the junction kept 9 bases outside the gene matches. The DNA of the CDR3 is TGTGCCAGCAGCTCCTCCGGGACTACGAACTCCTACGAGCAGTACTTC. This sequence encodes CASSSSGTTNSYEQYF.

This clonotype occurred many times. The genes are TRBV7-3 and TRBJ2-5; 8 bases are a match to TRBD1. Unmatched junction bases numbered 4, after V lost 5 bases and J lost 2 bases. This CDR3 contains 14 residues. Per the germline V gene, CDR1 is SGHTA and CDR2 is FQGTGA. This CDR3 reads CASSITGGQETQYF. The CDR3 coding sequence is TGTGCCAGCAGCATCACAGGGGGACAAGAGACCCAGTACTTC.

This clonotype was found many times. The V gene is TRBV2, the J gene TRBJ1-1; D ambiguous. The germline V gene encodes CDR1 SNHLY and CDR2 FYNNEI. This CDR3 spans 13 amino acids. Trimming stripped 8 bases from V and 0 bases from J, with 10 bases between. Written as DNA, the CDR3 is TGTGCCAGCCACGCGGCTATGAACACTGAAGCTTTCTTT. It encodes CASHAAMNTEAFF.

Only a few counts were recorded for this clonotype. The V call is TRBV4-1, the J call TRBJ2-7; 8 bases match TRBD2. This CDR3 spans 16 amino acids. CDR1 is MGHRA and CDR2 is YSYEKL in the germline V gene. V lost 1 base and J lost 7; bases outside the gene matches: 12. The CDR3 protein is CASSQVEAGKRGEQYF. CDR3 DNA: TGCGCCAGCAGCCAAGTCGAGGCAGGGAAGCGGGGGGAGCAGTACTTC.

This clonotype has at least ten counts. The chain couples TRBV15 to TRBJ1-2, with D tentatively TRBD1 (5 bases). The CDR3 consists of 15 residues. CDR1 and CDR2 from the germline V gene are LNHNV and YYDKDF (reference sequence). V was shortened by 2 bases and J by 8 bases, with 18 bases between the two germline ends. CDR3 sequence (DNA): TGTGCCACCAGCAGACCTTCTGCTCCGGGGGGAGGCTACACCTTC. Amino acid sequence: CATSRPSAPGGGYTF.

V usage is TRBV12-3 or TRBV12-4 and J usage is TRBJ2-2; D gene ambiguous. The CDR3 has 12 amino acids. Trimming pared 7 bases from V and 7 bases from J, leaving 10 bases between. The CDR3 region has the DNA TGTGCCAGCACCTTCACTGTCGGGGAGCTGTTTTTT. Its protein product is CASTFTVGELFF.

The chain links TRBV4-2 to TRBJ1-5; 7 nucleotides match TRBD1. Trimming removed 7 bases from V and 6 bases from J; junction bases left unmatched: 12. The CDR3 sequence is 15 residues long. Germline V CDR1 and CDR2: LGHNA, YNFKEQ. The CDR3 reads CASTQEGAGGQPQHF. The CDR3 coding sequence is TGTGCCAGCACTCAAGAGGGGGCCGGGGGTCAGCCCCAGCATTTT.

Concerning this clonotype: A single base separates this from a much larger clone, so it may be a read error. The genes are TRBV4-3 and TRBJ2-7; D possibly corresponds to TRBD2 (5 bases). Germline CDR1 is LGHNA and CDR2 is YSLEER. The CDR3 is 14 residues long. CDR3 protein: CACSHHGLAYEQYF. The CDR3 region has the DNA TGCGCCTGCAGCCACCACGGACTCGCCTACGAGCAGTACTTC.

This clonotype came up many times. CDR3: CASSPWKGWQETQYF. In DNA form, the CDR3 reads TGTGCCAGCAGTCCCTGGAAAGGGTGGCAAGAGACCCAGTACTTC. The V call is TRBV27, the J call TRBJ2-5; D gene ambiguous. Germline V gene sequence: CDR1 MNHEY, CDR2 SMNVEV (reference sequence). The CDR3 is 15 residues long. Trimming stripped 5 bases from V and 2 bases from J, with 15 bases between.

This clonotype appeared many times. V gene TRBV20-1 combines with J gene TRBJ2-2, with 8 nucleotides matching TRBD1. V shed 5 bases, J shed 5 bases, and the junction held 7 bases outside the gene matches. Germline assignment: CDR1 DFQATT and CDR2 SNEGSKA (reference sequence). The CDR3 loop spans 14 amino acids. The CDR3 region is CSAPDRGETGELFF. CDR3 in DNA: TGCAGTGCTCCTGACAGGGGTGAAACCGGGGAGCTGTTTTTT.

This clonotype was observed at least ten times. The V call is TRBV20-1, the J call TRBJ1-6, with no clear D. This CDR3 has 16 residues. V lost 0 bases and J lost 7, with 16 bases in between. In germline, CDR1 is DFQATT, CDR2 SNEGSKA (reference sequence). CDR3: CSARDRMRGWNSPLHF. CDR3 DNA: TGCAGTGCTAGAGACCGCATGCGGGGTTGGAATTCACCCCTCCACTTT.

This clonotype was seen a handful of times. A clone one base away is much larger, so this may be a read error. This chain connects TRBV28 to TRBJ2-5; possibly TRBD1 for D (6 bases). Germline V gene lookup returns CDR1 MDHEN and CDR2 SYDVKM. CDR3 length equals 14 residues. CDR3 in DNA: TGTGCCAGCAGTTTGATAGGGGGACCAGAGACCAAGTACTTC. Translation: CASSLIGGPETKYF.

The table lists this clonotype with many counts. The genes are TRBV4-1 and TRBJ2-7; 8 positions agree with TRBD2. The CDR3 consists of 14 residues. V dropped 2 bases and J dropped 2; count of bases not matched to a gene: 2. Germline assignment: CDR1 MGHRA and CDR2 YSYEKL. This chain's CDR3 is CASSQSGSTYEQYF. CDR3 in DNA: TGCGCCAGCAGCCAAAGCGGGAGCACCTACGAGCAGTACTTC.

In its sample, this clonotype was seen many times. The V and J genes are TRBV28 and TRBJ1-1, with D possibly matching TRBD1 (5 bases). Germline V CDR1 and CDR2: MDHEN, SYDVKM. V lost 6 bases to trimming and J lost 0 bases, with 11 bases between them. The CDR3 extends over 14 amino acids. In DNA, the CDR3 is TGTGCCAGCAGCCGGGACCGCTTGAACACTGAAGCTTTCTTT. This sequence encodes CASSRDRLNTEAFF.

This clonotype was observed many times. The chain combines TRBV28 with TRBJ1-5, with D unclear. Germline lookup yields CDR1 MDHEN and CDR2 SYDVKM. The CDR3 totals 11 residues. The V end lost 8 bases, the J end lost 1 base, and 3 bases lay between the germline ends. The CDR3 nucleotides read TGTGCCAGCCAAAGCAATCAGCCCCAGCATTTT. Translating it yields CASQSNQPQHF.

This clonotype was seen many times. The chain uses TRBV28 and TRBJ1-1; possible D gene TRBD1, 5 bases. The CDR3 extends over 15 amino acids. Germline V gene data show CDR1 as MDHEN and CDR2 as SYDVKM. V was clipped by 6 bases and J by 0 bases, with 14 bases between them. The CDR3 DNA sequence: TGTGCCAGCAGCCTCTCGGGGGAGATGAACACTGAAGCTTTCTTT. Its protein is CASSLSGEMNTEAFF.

The chain couples TRBV6-1 to TRBJ2-5; 9 bases fit TRBD1. The CDR3 runs to 14 residues. V shed 5 bases, J shed 4 bases, and the junction held 5 bases outside the gene matches. Germline lookup yields CDR1 MNHNS and CDR2 SASEGT. CDR3 bases: TGTGCCAGCAGTACAAACAGGGGGCTAGAGACCCAGTACTTC. Protein sequence: CASSTNRGLETQYF.

This clonotype has more than one count but fewer than ten. The chain employs TRBV4-1 and TRBJ2-2, with 7 bases lining up with TRBD2. After removal of 5 bases from V and 4 bases from J, the junction contained 13 bases not matched to a gene. The CDR3 length is 17 residues. Germline CDR1 MGHRA, CDR2 YSYEKL. The CDR3 DNA is TGCGCCAGCAGCGGTACAACCTTCAGCGGGATCACCGGGGAGCTGTTTTTT. This codes for CASSGTTFSGITGELFF.

This clonotype turned up a few times. The chain has TRBV12-5 and TRBJ2-3; 11 bases line up with TRBD1. The germline V gene encodes CDR1 LGHNT and CDR2 FRNRAP. The V and J ends lost 6 bases and 5 bases, in that order; junction bases with no gene match: 7. This CDR3 has 15 amino acids. The CDR3 sequence is CASGPTGTGGDTQYF. The CDR3 bases are TGTGCTAGTGGACCCACCGGGACAGGGGGAGATACGCAGTATTTT.

The chain combines TRBV4-2 with TRBJ2-4, with D unclear. Trimming left V 5 bases short and J 8 bases short, with 19 bases between. The V gene's germline CDR1 is LGHNA and CDR2 YNFKEQ. The CDR3 spans 15 residues. CDR3 DNA: TGTGCCAGCAGCGGGTATTCAGGTGTAGGCGACATTCAGTACTTC. Protein: CASSGYSGVGDIQYF.

This clonotype came up many times. This chain links TRBV28 with TRBJ2-4; tentative D call: TRBD1 (6 bases). Germline assignment: CDR1 MDHEN and CDR2 SYDVKM. The V and J ends lost 8 bases and 0 bases respectively, with 20 bases between them. The CDR3 covers 17 residues. The CDR3 protein is CASPKCTEGVAKNIQYF. The CDR3 DNA follows: TGTGCCAGCCCTAAATGCACCGAGGGGGTAGCCAAAAACATTCAGTACTTC.

This clonotype was detected many times. The rearrangement joins TRBV24-1 to TRBJ2-4; 7 bases map to TRBD1. Looked up from germline, CDR1 is KGHDR and CDR2 is SFDVKD. CDR3 size: 15 residues. V trimming: 4 bases; J trimming: 2 bases; junction bases outside the gene matches: 4. CDR3 nucleotides: TGTGCCACCAGTGAAGGGGGCTTGTCCAAAAACATTCAGTACTTC. This translates into CATSEGGLSKNIQYF.

This clonotype came up a few times. The chain's CDR3 is CASSLELAGVGDYEQYF. Written as DNA, the CDR3 is TGCGCCAGCAGCTTGGAGCTAGCGGGAGTGGGAGACTACGAGCAGTACTTC. The chain uses TRBV5-1 and TRBJ2-7, with TRBD2 matching 10 bases. The CDR3 contains 17 residues. Looked up from germline, CDR1 is SGHRS and CDR2 is YFSETQ. The junction had 9 bases not matched to a gene; V was cut back by 0 bases and J by 3 bases.

This clonotype has a count of ten or more. The J gene is TRBJ1-2, the V gene TRBV12-3 or TRBV12-4; D is unresolved. The ends were cut back, 1 base at V and 2 bases at J, with 11 bases in the middle. The CDR3 is made up of 15 amino acids. CDR3 bases: TGTGCCAGCAGTTTAGGGTTCCTGGGGAACTATGGCTACACCTTC. Amino acid sequence: CASSLGFLGNYGYTF.

The V gene is TRBV6-1, the J gene TRBJ2-7; 10 positions agree with TRBD2. Trimming at V came to 6 bases and at J to 3 bases, leaving 8 bases not matched to a gene. The CDR3 extends over 15 amino acids. Germline V gives CDR1 MNHNS, CDR2 SASEGT. The CDR3 region has the DNA TGTGCCAGCAGGTCCCGACTAGCGGGTCGCTACGAGCAGTACTTC. This codes for CASRSRLAGRYEQYF.

This clonotype was counted once. The chain is built from TRBV20-1 and TRBJ1-5; no clear D. V was trimmed by 0 bases and J by 0 bases, leaving 6 bases between them. This CDR3 comprises 14 residues. Germline CDR1 reads DFQATT; CDR2 reads SNEGSKA (reference sequence). In DNA form, the CDR3 reads TGCAGTGCTAGAGATGTCTATAGCAATCAGCCCCAGCATTTT. Protein sequence: CSARDVYSNQPQHF.

This clonotype has ten or more counts. This sequence joins TRBV29-1 and TRBJ1-1; 9 bases map to TRBD1. Losses at the gene ends were 4 bases for V and 8 bases for J; bases not matched to a gene: 2. CDR1 and CDR2 (germline): SQVTM, ANQGSEA. This CDR3 is built from 11 residues. Here the CDR3 reads CSVGGTGEAFF. For the CDR3, the DNA is TGCAGCGTTGGTGGGACAGGGGAAGCTTTCTTT.